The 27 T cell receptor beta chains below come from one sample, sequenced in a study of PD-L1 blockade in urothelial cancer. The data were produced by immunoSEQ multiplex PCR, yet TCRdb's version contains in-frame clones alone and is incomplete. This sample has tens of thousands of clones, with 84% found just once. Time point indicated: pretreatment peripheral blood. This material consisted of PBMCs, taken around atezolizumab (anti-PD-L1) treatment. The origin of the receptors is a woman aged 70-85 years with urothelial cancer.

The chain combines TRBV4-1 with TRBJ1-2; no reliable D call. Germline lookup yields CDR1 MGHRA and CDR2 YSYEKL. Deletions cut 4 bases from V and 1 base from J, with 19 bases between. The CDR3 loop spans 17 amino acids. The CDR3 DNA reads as TGCGCCAGCAGCCCGGGAGTGGCGGCTCGATTTAACTATGGCTACACCTTC. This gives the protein CASSPGVAARFNYGYTF.

CDR3 amino acids: CASSFSLADTEAFF. CDR3 bases: TGCGCCAGCAGCTTTAGCCTCGCGGACACTGAAGCTTTCTTT. The chain employs TRBV5-1 and TRBJ1-1; D gene unclear. From germline, CDR1 is SGHRS and CDR2 YFSETQ. The V gene lost 2 bases and the J gene lost 3 bases, with 11 bases spanning the gap. The CDR3 is made up of 14 amino acids.

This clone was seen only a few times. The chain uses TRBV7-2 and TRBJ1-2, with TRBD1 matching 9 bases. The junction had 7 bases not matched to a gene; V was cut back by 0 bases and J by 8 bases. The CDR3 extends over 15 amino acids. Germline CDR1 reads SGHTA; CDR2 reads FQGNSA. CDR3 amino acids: CASSLAGGQGWGYTF. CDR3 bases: TGTGCCAGCAGCTTAGCGGGGGGACAGGGTTGGGGCTACACCTTC.

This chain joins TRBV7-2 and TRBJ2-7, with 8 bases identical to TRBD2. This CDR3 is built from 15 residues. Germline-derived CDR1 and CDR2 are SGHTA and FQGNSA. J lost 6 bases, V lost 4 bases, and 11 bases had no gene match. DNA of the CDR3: TGTGCCAGCAGCTGGACCAGCGGGAGAGGGCGCGAGCAGTACTTC. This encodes CASSWTSGRGREQYF.

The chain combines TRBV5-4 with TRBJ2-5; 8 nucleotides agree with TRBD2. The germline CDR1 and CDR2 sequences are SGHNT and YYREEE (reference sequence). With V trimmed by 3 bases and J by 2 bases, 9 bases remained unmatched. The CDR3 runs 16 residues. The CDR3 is CASSSTAGVSQETQYF. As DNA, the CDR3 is TGTGCCAGCAGCTCAACAGCGGGAGTAAGTCAAGAGACCCAGTACTTC.

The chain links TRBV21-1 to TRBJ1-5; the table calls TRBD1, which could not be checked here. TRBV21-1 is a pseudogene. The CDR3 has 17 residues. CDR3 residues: CASSKVGTIYSNQPQHF. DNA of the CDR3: TGTGCCAGCAGCAAAGTCGGGACAATATATAGCAATCAGCCCCAGCATTTT.

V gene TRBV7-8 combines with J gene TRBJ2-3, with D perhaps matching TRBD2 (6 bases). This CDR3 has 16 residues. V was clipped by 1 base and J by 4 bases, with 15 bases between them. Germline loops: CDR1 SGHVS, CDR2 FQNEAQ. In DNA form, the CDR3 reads TGTGCCAGCAGCTTAGAGCTTAGGGGCGGGGCAGATACGCAGTATTTT. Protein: CASSLELRGGADTQYF. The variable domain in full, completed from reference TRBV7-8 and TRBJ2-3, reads GAGVSQSPRYKVAKRGQDVALRCDPISGHVSLFWYQQALGQGPEFLTYFQNEAQLDKSGLPSDRFFAERPEGSVSTLKIQRTQQEDSAVYLCASSLELRGGADTQYFGPGTRLTVL.

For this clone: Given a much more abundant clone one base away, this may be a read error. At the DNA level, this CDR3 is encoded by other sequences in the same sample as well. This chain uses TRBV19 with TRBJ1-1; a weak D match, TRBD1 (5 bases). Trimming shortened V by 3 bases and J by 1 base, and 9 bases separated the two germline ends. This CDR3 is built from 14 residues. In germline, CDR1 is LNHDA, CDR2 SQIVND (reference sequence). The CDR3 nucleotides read TGTGCCAGTAGTATTGGCGACAGGAACACTGAAGCTTTCTTT. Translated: CASSIGDRNTEAFF.

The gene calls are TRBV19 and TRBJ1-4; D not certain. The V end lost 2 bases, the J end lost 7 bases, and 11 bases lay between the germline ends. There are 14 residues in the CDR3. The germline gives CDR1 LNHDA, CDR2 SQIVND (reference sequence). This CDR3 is CASSITRIPEKLFF. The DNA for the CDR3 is TGTGCCAGTAGTATAACCAGGATCCCTGAAAAACTGTTTTTT.

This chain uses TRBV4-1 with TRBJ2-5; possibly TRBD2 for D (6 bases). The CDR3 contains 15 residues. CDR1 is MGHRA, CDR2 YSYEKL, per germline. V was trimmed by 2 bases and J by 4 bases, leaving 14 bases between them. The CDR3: CASSQSSGRGETQYF. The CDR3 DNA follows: TGCGCCAGCAGCCAAAGCTCAGGGCGGGGAGAGACCCAGTACTTC.

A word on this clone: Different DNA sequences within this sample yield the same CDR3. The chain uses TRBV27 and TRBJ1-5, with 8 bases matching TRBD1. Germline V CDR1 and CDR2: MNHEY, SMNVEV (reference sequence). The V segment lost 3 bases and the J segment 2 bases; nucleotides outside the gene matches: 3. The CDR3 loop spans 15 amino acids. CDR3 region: CASSFQGAGNQPQHF. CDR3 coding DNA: TGTGCCAGCAGTTTCCAGGGGGCCGGCAATCAGCCCCAGCATTTT.

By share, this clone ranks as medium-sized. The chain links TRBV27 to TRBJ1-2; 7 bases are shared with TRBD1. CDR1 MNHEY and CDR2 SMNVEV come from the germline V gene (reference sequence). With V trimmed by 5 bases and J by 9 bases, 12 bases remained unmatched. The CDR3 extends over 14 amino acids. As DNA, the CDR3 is TGTGCCAGCAGTCACGACAGGGACTCGCTCAGCTACACCTTC. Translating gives CASSHDRDSLSYTF.

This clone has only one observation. The CDR3 DNA reads TGTGCCAGCAGTTGGGATGTGGGACTAGCGGCCCAAGAGACCCAGTACTTC. Translated, it gives CASSWDVGLAAQETQYF. The genes are TRBV28 and TRBJ2-5; 11 bases are a match to TRBD2. The length of the CDR3 is 17 residues. V dropped 4 bases and J dropped 1; count of bases not matched to a gene: 8. Per the germline V gene, CDR1 is MDHEN and CDR2 is SYDVKM.

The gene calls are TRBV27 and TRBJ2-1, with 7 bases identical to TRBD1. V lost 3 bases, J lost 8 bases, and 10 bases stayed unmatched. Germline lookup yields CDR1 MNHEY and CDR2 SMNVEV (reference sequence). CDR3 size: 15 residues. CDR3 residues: CASSFTLGQLHEQFF. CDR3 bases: TGTGCCAGCAGTTTTACTTTGGGACAGCTCCATGAGCAGTTCTTC.

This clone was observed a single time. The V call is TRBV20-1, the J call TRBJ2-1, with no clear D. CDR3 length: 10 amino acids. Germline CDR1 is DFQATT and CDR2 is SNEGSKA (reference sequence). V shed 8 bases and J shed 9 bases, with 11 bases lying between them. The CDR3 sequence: CSPLRSEQFF. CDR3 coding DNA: TGCAGTCCGCTAAGGAGTGAGCAGTTCTTC.

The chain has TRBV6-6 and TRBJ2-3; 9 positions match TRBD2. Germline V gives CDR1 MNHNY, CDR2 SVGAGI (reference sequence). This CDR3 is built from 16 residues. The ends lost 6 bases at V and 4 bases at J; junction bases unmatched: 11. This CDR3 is CASSRGAGGPADTQYF. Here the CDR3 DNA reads TGTGCCAGCAGCCGCGGGGCGGGAGGGCCTGCAGATACGCAGTATTTT.

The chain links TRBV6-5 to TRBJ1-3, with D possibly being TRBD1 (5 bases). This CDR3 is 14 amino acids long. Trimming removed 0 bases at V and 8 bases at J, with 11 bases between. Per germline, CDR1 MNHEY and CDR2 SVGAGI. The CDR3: CASSYSSRVDTIYF. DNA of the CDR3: TGTGCCAGCAGTTACTCATCCAGGGTGGACACCATATATTTT.

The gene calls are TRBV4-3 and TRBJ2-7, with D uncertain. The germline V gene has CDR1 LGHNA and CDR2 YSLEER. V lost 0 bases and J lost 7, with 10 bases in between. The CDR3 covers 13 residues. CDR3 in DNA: TGCGCCAGCAGCCAAGATCCATTTCGGGAGCAGTACTTC. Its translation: CASSQDPFREQYF.

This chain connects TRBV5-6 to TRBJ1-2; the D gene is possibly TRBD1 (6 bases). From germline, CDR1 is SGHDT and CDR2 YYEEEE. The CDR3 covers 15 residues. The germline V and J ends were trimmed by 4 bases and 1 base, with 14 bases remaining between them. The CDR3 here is CASSIRDNFNYGYTF. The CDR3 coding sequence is TGTGCCAGCAGCATCCGGGACAACTTTAACTATGGCTACACCTTC.

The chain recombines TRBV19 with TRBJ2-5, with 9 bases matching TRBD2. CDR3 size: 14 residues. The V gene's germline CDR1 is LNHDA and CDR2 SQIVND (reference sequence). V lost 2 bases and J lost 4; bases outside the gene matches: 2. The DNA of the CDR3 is TGTGCCAGTAGTATACTAGCGGGGACAGAGACCCAGTACTTC. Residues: CASSILAGTETQYF.

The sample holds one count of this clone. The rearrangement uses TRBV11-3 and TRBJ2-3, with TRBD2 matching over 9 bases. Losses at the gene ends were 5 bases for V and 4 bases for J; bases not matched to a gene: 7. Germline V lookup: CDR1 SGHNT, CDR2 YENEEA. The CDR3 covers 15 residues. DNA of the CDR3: TGTGCCAGCAGCCCAGGGACTAGCTTTGCAGATACGCAGTATTTT. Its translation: CASSPGTSFADTQYF.

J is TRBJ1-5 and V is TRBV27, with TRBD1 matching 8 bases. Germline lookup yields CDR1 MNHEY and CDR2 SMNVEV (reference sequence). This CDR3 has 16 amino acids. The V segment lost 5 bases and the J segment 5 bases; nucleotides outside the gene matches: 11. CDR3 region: CASSHWTGTRDQPQHF. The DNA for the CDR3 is TGTGCCAGCAGTCACTGGACAGGGACCAGGGATCAGCCCCAGCATTTT.

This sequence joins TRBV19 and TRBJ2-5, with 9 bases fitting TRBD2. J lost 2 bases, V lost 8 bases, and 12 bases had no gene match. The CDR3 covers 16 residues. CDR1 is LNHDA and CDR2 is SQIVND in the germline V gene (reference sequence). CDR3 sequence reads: CASSRGGPTFQETQYF. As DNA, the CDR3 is TGTGCCAGTTCGCGGGGGGGACCGACGTTTCAAGAGACCCAGTACTTC.

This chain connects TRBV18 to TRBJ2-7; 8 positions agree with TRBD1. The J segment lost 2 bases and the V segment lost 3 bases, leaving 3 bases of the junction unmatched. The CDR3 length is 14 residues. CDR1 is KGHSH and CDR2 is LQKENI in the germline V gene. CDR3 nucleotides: TGTGCCAGCTCACCCGGACAGGGCCCCTACGAGCAGTACTTC. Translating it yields CASSPGQGPYEQYF.

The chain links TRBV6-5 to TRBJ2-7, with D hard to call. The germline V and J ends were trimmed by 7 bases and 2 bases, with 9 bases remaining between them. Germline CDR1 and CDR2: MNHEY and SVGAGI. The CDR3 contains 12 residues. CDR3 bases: TGTGCCAGCAACCGGTCACCCTACGAGCAGTACTTC. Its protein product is CASNRSPYEQYF.

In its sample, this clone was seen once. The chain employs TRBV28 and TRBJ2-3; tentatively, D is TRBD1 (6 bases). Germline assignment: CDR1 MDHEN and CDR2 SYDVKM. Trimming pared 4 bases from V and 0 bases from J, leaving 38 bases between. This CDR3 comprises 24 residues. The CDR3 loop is CASSSGWWAHPLTGQGPSTDTQYF. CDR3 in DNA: TGTGCCAGCAGTTCCGGTTGGTGGGCTCATCCGCTCACGGGGCAGGGGCCTAGCACAGATACGCAGTATTTT.

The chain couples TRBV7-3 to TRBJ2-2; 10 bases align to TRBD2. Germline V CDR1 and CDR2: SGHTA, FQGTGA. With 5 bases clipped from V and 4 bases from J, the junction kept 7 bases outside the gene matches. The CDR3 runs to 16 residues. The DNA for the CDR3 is TGTGCCAGCAGCCCCCTAGCGGGAGCGAGCACCGGGGAGCTGTTTTTT. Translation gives CASSPLAGASTGELFF.